These T cell receptor beta chains were read from a single sample in a study of Graves' ophthalmopathy and Graves' hyperthyroidism. Via MiXCR, TCRdb re-called the multiplex PCR reads, giving one row per CDR3 protein. The sample records about 590,000 distinct CDR3 sequences, just under 40% being singletons. The sequencing input was peripheral blood or thyroid tissue (not recorded which). These receptor sequences come from an adult man with Graves' hyperthyroidism. Both conserved end residues are part of each CDR3. The D gene is left open where the match is weak. Size tells how often a clone was seen (once, few, many) or the class of an expanded clone, and some rows leave it out.

abundance	j_gene	len	v_gene	d_gene	CDR3nt	CDR3aa
.	TRBJ2-5	16	TRBV25-1	.	TGTGCCAGCAGTTTAGAGTGGGGGGCAGGGGAAGAGACCCAGTACTTC	CASSLEWGAGEETQYF
.	TRBJ1-1	11	TRBV7-2	.	TGTGCCAGCAGCCAAGGGGCTCGGGCTTTCTTT	CASSQGARAFF
few	TRBJ2-1	11	TRBV12-3/TRBV12-4	.	TGTGCCAGCAATGGGGGGCATGAGCAGTTCTTC	CASNGGHEQFF
many	TRBJ2-5	12	TRBV11-2	.	TGTGCCAGCAGCTCGGCGAGGGAGACCCAGTACTTC	CASSSARETQYF
many	TRBJ2-5	13	TRBV24-1	.	TGTGCCACCAGTGATTACAGGGCAGAGACCCAGTACTTC	CATSDYRAETQYF
many	TRBJ1-1	14	TRBV3-1	.	TGTGCCAGCAGGCCCACAGGAGGAAACACTGAAGCTTTCTTT	CASRPTGGNTEAFF
.	TRBJ1-2	15	TRBV7-9	.	TGTGCCAGCAGCCCCCCCGGAATAAAGGACTATGGCTACACCTTC	CASSPPGIKDYGYTF
.	TRBJ2-5	14	TRBV19	TRBD1	TGTGCCAGTAGTATCGGGGGACAGGAGGAGACCCAGTACTTC	CASSIGGQEETQYF
.	TRBJ2-1	11	TRBV29-1	.	TGCAGCGTCCAACAGGGCAATGAGCAGTTCTTC	CSVQQGNEQFF
many	TRBJ1-2	14	TRBV6-2/TRBV6-3	.	TGTGCCAGCAGTTACTCGACGGTGAACTATGGCTACACCTTC	CASSYSTVNYGYTF
.	TRBJ2-1	13	TRBV10-1	.	TGCGCCAGCAGTGAGGGCTCCTACAATGAGCAGTTCTTC	CASSEGSYNEQFF
many	TRBJ1-5	17	TRBV7-3	.	TGTGCCAGCAGCTTAATATCCTGCAAGGCTCACAATCAGCCCCAGCATTTT	CASSLISCKAHNQPQHF
many	TRBJ1-4	17	TRBV14	.	TGTGCCAGCAGCCAAGATCTCCTTCCCTCGGGGGGTGAAAAACTGTTTTTT	CASSQDLLPSGGEKLFF
.	TRBJ2-5	15	TRBV15	TRBD1	TGTGCCACCAGCAGGCAAAGGGGGCCCCAAGAGACCCAGTACTTC	CATSRQRGPQETQYF
many	TRBJ2-7	16	TRBV7-2	.	TGTGCCAGCAGCTTAGGGAGACTAGAGAGCTCCTACGAGCAGTACTTC	CASSLGRLESSYEQYF
.	TRBJ1-2	15	TRBV29-1	TRBD1	TGCAGCGCCTTGGCGGACAGGGTGTATTGGGATGGCTACACCTTC	CSALADRVYWDGYTF
.	TRBJ1-5	13	TRBV20-1	.	TGCAGTGCTCACGGGGGAGGCTATCAGCCCCAGCATTTT	CSAHGGGYQPQHF
many	TRBJ1-6	15	TRBV6-5	TRBD1	TGTGCCAGCAGTAAAGGGACAGGATTTAATTCACCCCTCCACTTT	CASSKGTGFNSPLHF
.	TRBJ1-2	14	TRBV9	TRBD1	TGTGCCAGCAGCGTAGGACAGGGGGGCTATGGCTACACCTTC	CASSVGQGGYGYTF
many	TRBJ2-5	13	TRBV6-1	TRBD1	TGTGCCAGCAGTGGACAGGGCAGGGAGACCCAGTACTTC	CASSGQGRETQYF
many	TRBJ2-7	16	TRBV7-8	TRBD2	TGTGCCAGCAGCTCCCCCGCGGGACTAGCAGTATACGAGCAGTACTTC	CASSSPAGLAVYEQYF
.	TRBJ2-1	16	TRBV2	.	TGTGCCAGCAGTGTTGCCAGAAAGAGCTCCTACAATGAGCAGTTCTTC	CASSVARKSSYNEQFF
many	TRBJ1-5	13	TRBV12-3/TRBV12-4	.	TGTGCCAGCGGGGACAAGCTAGATCAGCCCCAGCATTTT	CASGDKLDQPQHF
.	TRBJ2-6	18	TRBV7-9	TRBD2	TGTGCCAGCAGCCTCGGACTAGCGGGCTCCTCTGGGGCCAACGTCCTGACTTTC	CASSLGLAGSSGANVLTF
many	TRBJ2-7	16	TRBV20-1	TRBD1	TGCAGTGCTAGGCCGATACCGGGACAGGGTCCCTACGAGCAGTACTTC	CSARPIPGQGPYEQYF
many	TRBJ1-5	16	TRBV28	TRBD1	TGTGCCAGCAGCTCATCCCCGGGACAGGGGAGGCAGCCCCAGCATTTT	CASSSSPGQGRQPQHF